Shown below are 28 T cell receptor beta chains from a single sample sequenced in a study of blood T cell repertoires in COVID-19. Produced via immunoSEQ multiplex PCR; TCRdb's table is partial and in-frame only. The table shows fewer than 300,000 clones, with more than 70% occurring only once. Sequencing was done on a sample of peripheral blood. The source of these receptors is a woman between 35 and 50 years old who had recovered from COVID-19.

V usage is TRBV27 and J usage is TRBJ1-2; D is possibly TRBD1 (6 bases). Germline loops: CDR1 MNHEY, CDR2 SMNVEV (reference sequence). This CDR3 is built from 14 residues. V shed 5 bases and J shed 8 bases, with 18 bases lying between them. CDR3 amino acids: CASSTRGGRAGYTF. The CDR3 DNA follows: TGTGCCAGCAGTACCCGCGGGGGGCGCGCGGGCTACACCTTC.

This chain joins TRBV5-1 and TRBJ1-2; TRBD1 aligns across 11 bases. Germline CDR1 and CDR2: SGHRS and YFSETQ. The CDR3 has 14 amino acids. After removal of 0 bases from V and 6 bases from J, the junction contained 1 base not matched to a gene. The CDR3 here is CASSLEGQGDGYTF. The CDR3 bases are TGCGCCAGCAGCTTGGAGGGACAGGGGGATGGCTACACCTTC.

The gene calls are TRBV19 and TRBJ2-1; tentatively, D is TRBD2 (6 bases). In germline, CDR1 is LNHDA, CDR2 SQIVND (reference sequence). Trimming cost V 11 bases and J 6 bases, with 17 bases left between them. This CDR3 region has 13 residues. This CDR3 reads CAATRTNGNEQFF. CDR3 coding DNA: TGTGCCGCAACCCGGACTAATGGCAATGAGCAGTTCTTC. Filled out from reference TRBV19 and TRBJ2-1, the complete variable domain reads DGGITQSPKYLFRKEGQNVTLSCEQNLNHDAMYWYRQDPGQGLRLIYYSQIVNDFQKGDIAEGYSVSREKKESFPLTVTSAQKNPTAFYLCAATRTNGNEQFFGPGTRLTVL.

In this sample, this clone turned up a few times. An end of the junction does not agree with germline; a read error may underlie this. The chain recombines TRBV7-7 with TRBJ2-7, with 7 bases lining up with TRBD1. This CDR3 has 14 amino acids. Germline V lookup: CDR1 SSHAT, CDR2 FNYEAQ (reference sequence). The DNA of the CDR3 is TGTGCTAGCAGCTCGGACAGGCCCCCCTACGAGCAGTACTTC. Its translation is CASSSDRPPYEQYF.

The genes are TRBV19 and TRBJ2-7, with a possible D match to TRBD2 (5 bases). The CDR3 totals 15 residues. The germline V gene has CDR1 LNHDA and CDR2 SQIVND (reference sequence). The ends were cut back, 5 bases at V and 3 bases at J, with 17 bases in the middle. The CDR3 region has the DNA TGTGCCAGTAGTCGGAGGTCAGCCGGCGACTACGAGCAGTACTTC. It yields the protein CASSRRSAGDYEQYF.

This chain joins TRBV5-4 and TRBJ2-4; 8 bases are a match to TRBD1. Trimming cost V 4 bases and J 8 bases; bases outside gene matches: 11. Germline values: CDR1 SGHNT, CDR2 YYREEE (reference sequence). The CDR3 extends over 15 amino acids. The CDR3 region has the DNA TGTGCCAGCAGCCCACAGGGGGGTTCTGTCGACATTCAGTACTTC. This encodes CASSPQGGSVDIQYF.

A single count supports this clone. The rearrangement links TRBV11-2 to TRBJ2-3; TRBD2 matches at 9 bases. Germline V gives CDR1 SGHAT, CDR2 FQNNGV. The trim removed 8 bases at V and 2 bases at J, leaving 5 bases unmatched. The CDR3 is made up of 14 amino acids. Here the CDR3 reads CASRLAGNTDTQYF. The CDR3 DNA reads as TGTGCCAGCCGGCTAGCGGGGAACACAGATACGCAGTATTTT.

The chain has TRBV21-1 and TRBJ2-1; TRBD1, as called in the table, went unchecked against the DNA. TRBV21-1 is shown as a pseudogene. The CDR3 spans 14 residues. The DNA of the CDR3 is TGTGCCAGCAGCCCTCAAACAGCCTACAATGAGCAGTTCTTC. It specifies CASSPQTAYNEQFF.

The J gene is TRBJ2-6, the V gene TRBV18; D gene uncertain. Between the trimmed V and J ends, which lost 6 bases and 6 bases, there was a span of 15 bases. Looked up from germline, CDR1 is KGHSH and CDR2 is LQKENI. This CDR3 comprises 15 residues. This CDR3 reads CASSPDSVTANVLTF. In nucleotides, the CDR3 is TGTGCCAGCTCGCCTGACTCAGTCACGGCCAACGTCCTGACTTTC.

The rearrangement joins TRBV5-5 to TRBJ1-4; D is perhaps TRBD1 (5 bases). V was shortened by 4 bases and J by 3 bases, with 16 bases between the two germline ends. The germline V gene encodes CDR1 SGHKS and CDR2 YYEKEE (reference sequence). This CDR3 comprises 16 residues. CDR3 DNA sequence: TGTGCCAGCAGCCAAAGACAGCTCCCGGCTAATGAAAAACTGTTTTTT. Its translation: CASSQRQLPANEKLFF.

The chain employs TRBV5-6 and TRBJ1-2; D not certain. The CDR3 is made up of 12 amino acids. The germline gives CDR1 SGHDT, CDR2 YYEEEE. The V end was cut by 3 bases, the J end by 8 bases, with 11 bases between. CDR3 region: CASSSSGLGYTF. The CDR3 bases are TGTGCCAGCAGCTCCAGTGGTTTGGGCTACACCTTC.

This clone was seen a handful of times. The chain uses TRBV19 and TRBJ1-1, with D perhaps matching TRBD1 (5 bases). V was trimmed by 6 bases and J by 4 bases, leaving 15 bases between them. CDR1 and CDR2 from the germline V gene are LNHDA and SQIVND (reference sequence). The CDR3 consists of 14 residues. In nucleotides, the CDR3 is TGTGCCAGTAGCCAAGGGGCGGGGGGCACTGAAGCTTTCTTT. Encoded protein: CASSQGAGGTEAFF.

The chain joins TRBV7-6 to TRBJ2-7; 7 bases are a match to TRBD2. This CDR3 is built from 16 residues. With 4 bases clipped from V and 3 bases from J, the junction kept 12 bases outside the gene matches. In germline, CDR1 is SGHVS, CDR2 FNYEAQ. CDR3 in amino acids: CASSSSWGEGLYEQYF. DNA of the CDR3: TGTGCCAGCAGCTCCTCGTGGGGGGAGGGCCTCTACGAGCAGTACTTC. Complete variable domain (other parts from reference TRBV7-6 and TRBJ2-7): GAGVSQSPRYKVTKRGQDVALRCDPISGHVSLYWYRQALGQGPEFLTYFNYEAQQDKSGLPNDRFSAERPEGSISTLTIQRTEQRDSAMYRCASSSSWGEGLYEQYFGPGTRLTVT.

The chain uses TRBV30 and TRBJ1-2, with 9 bases fitting TRBD1. Germline assignment: CDR1 GTSNPN and CDR2 SVGIG (reference sequence). Trimming took 3 bases from V and 1 from J; bases not matched to a gene: 12. The CDR3 covers 17 residues. CDR3 DNA: TGTGCCTGGAGCCCTTCGGACAGGGGACCCCTTAACTATGGCTACACCTTC. It is translated as CAWSPSDRGPLNYGYTF.

This clone has a handful of counts. The V and J genes are TRBV15 and TRBJ1-6, with 9 bases fitting TRBD1. This CDR3 has 13 residues. The germline V gene encodes CDR1 LNHNV and CDR2 YYDKDF (reference sequence). The V gene end was trimmed by 8 bases and the J gene end by 7 bases; junction bases not matched to a gene: 3. The CDR3 region is CATGTGPNSPLHF. CDR3 coding DNA: TGTGCCACCGGGACAGGGCCCAATTCACCCCTCCACTTT.

The gene calls are TRBV6-2 or TRBV6-3 and TRBJ2-1, with 11 positions matching TRBD2. The CDR3 consists of 15 residues. The germline CDR1 and CDR2 sequences are MNHEY and SVGEGT. V was pared by 2 bases and J by 5 bases, with 2 bases of the junction left unmatched. DNA of the CDR3: TGTGCCAGCAGTTACGGGACTAGCGGACACAATGAGCAGTTCTTC. Protein: CASSYGTSGHNEQFF.

V is TRBV6-5 and J is TRBJ2-3, with a possible D match to TRBD2 (6 bases). The CDR3 totals 15 residues. Trimming removed 2 bases from V and 5 bases from J, with 14 bases in between. Germline values: CDR1 MNHEY, CDR2 SVGAGI. CDR3 DNA: TGTGCCAGCAGTTACGGTAGGGACTCCAAAGATACGCAGTATTTT. It codes for CASSYGRDSKDTQYF.

The genes are TRBV5-1 and TRBJ2-3; D is unresolved. V was shortened by 3 bases and J by 1 base, with 15 bases between the two germline ends. Germline V gives CDR1 SGHRS, CDR2 YFSETQ. This CDR3 has 16 residues. The CDR3 sequence is CASSSQPGPGTDTQYF. CDR3 coding DNA: TGCGCCAGCAGCTCCCAACCGGGTCCAGGCACAGATACGCAGTATTTT.

The chain has TRBV2 and TRBJ2-2; 10 positions match TRBD1. Germline trimming cut 6 bases from V and 7 bases from J; bases unmatched to any gene: 5. CDR1 is SNHLY, CDR2 FYNNEI, per germline. This CDR3 is 14 amino acids long. In nucleotides, the CDR3 is TGTGCCAGCAGCGGGACAGGGGAGGTCGGGGAGCTGTTTTTT. Translation: CASSGTGEVGELFF.

The chain couples TRBV30 to TRBJ2-3, with 12 bases identical to TRBD2. CDR1 is GTSNPN, CDR2 SVGIG, per germline (reference sequence). V lost 5 bases, J lost 4 bases, and 4 bases stayed unmatched. This CDR3 is 14 amino acids long. The CDR3 DNA sequence: TGTGCCTGGGAACTAGCGGGAGGCGCAGATACGCAGTATTTT. Its protein product is CAWELAGGADTQYF.

On this clone: Other DNA variants within this sample encode the same CDR3. V is TRBV29-1 and J is TRBJ1-1; 10 bases line up with TRBD1. This CDR3 is 12 amino acids long. CDR1 SQVTM and CDR2 ANQGSEA come from the germline V gene. Trimming cost V 7 bases and J 2 bases; bases outside gene matches: 1. This CDR3 reads CSGDRGNTEAFF. The CDR3 DNA follows: TGCAGCGGGGACAGGGGTAACACTGAAGCTTTCTTT.

This chain uses TRBV25-1 with TRBJ2-1; 9 bases are shared with TRBD2. The CDR3 has 16 amino acids. CDR1 is MGHDK, CDR2 SYGVNS, per germline. J lost 4 bases, V lost 4 bases, and 8 bases had no gene match. The CDR3 region has the DNA TGTGCCAGCAGTGGGGGGCTAGCGGGACCATACAATGAGCAGTTCTTC. Its protein product is CASSGGLAGPYNEQFF.

A few counts support this clone. The chain uses TRBV6-5 and TRBJ1-2, with TRBD1 identical over 8 bases. The CDR3 spans 14 residues. Germline trimming cut 2 bases from V and 5 bases from J; bases unmatched to any gene: 4. Germline V gene lookup returns CDR1 MNHEY and CDR2 SVGAGI. CDR3 loop: CASSYQGAGYGYTF. The CDR3 region has the DNA TGTGCCAGCAGTTACCAGGGGGCAGGGTATGGCTACACCTTC.

This clone was seen only once. This rearrangement joins TRBV7-8 to TRBJ2-3; TRBD2 might be the D (5 bases). Germline CDR1 reads SGHVS; CDR2 reads FQNEAQ. Trimming removed 1 base from V and 3 bases from J, with 14 bases in between. This CDR3 region has 16 residues. The CDR3 DNA reads TGTGCCAGCAGCTTAGTTCCGGGGTTGAGGACAGATACGCAGTATTTT. The encoded protein is CASSLVPGLRTDTQYF.

The chain has TRBV7-8 and TRBJ2-7, with 11 bases matching TRBD2. With V trimmed by 5 bases and J by 1 base, 4 bases remained unmatched. The germline gives CDR1 SGHVS, CDR2 FQNEAQ. The CDR3 runs to 15 residues. CDR3 DNA: TGTGCCAGCAGCCGAGGGACTAGCGGATCCTACGAGCAGTACTTC. Amino acids: CASSRGTSGSYEQYF.

The rearrangement joins TRBV30 to TRBJ1-1; D call uncertain. The CDR3 runs to 12 residues. Trimming took off 0 bases at V and 13 bases at J, with 15 bases between the two ends. The germline V gene encodes CDR1 GTSNPN and CDR2 SVGIG (reference sequence). CDR3 amino acids: CAWSVVGGQDFF. The CDR3 nucleotides read TGTGCCTGGAGTGTAGTGGGAGGCCAAGATTTCTTT.

Only a few counts were recorded for this clone. This chain connects TRBV5-4 to TRBJ2-5; perhaps TRBD2 as D (6 bases). V shed 0 bases and J shed 4 bases, with 10 bases lying between them. In germline, CDR1 is SGHNT, CDR2 YYREEE (reference sequence). This CDR3 region has 14 residues. The CDR3 bases are TGTGCCAGCAGCTTGGCCTGGGAGGTAGAGACCCAGTACTTC. This gives the protein CASSLAWEVETQYF.

The rearrangement uses TRBV19 and TRBJ1-5; 10 nucleotides agree with TRBD1. V trimming: 5 bases; J trimming: 4 bases; junction bases outside the gene matches: 5. Germline-derived CDR1 and CDR2 are LNHDA and SQIVND (reference sequence). The CDR3 has 15 residues. CDR3 nucleotide sequence: TGTGCCAGTAGTCCGACAGGGGGCCGTAATCAGCCCCAGCATTTT. Translation: CASSPTGGRNQPQHF.